This is a list of T cell receptor beta chains from one sample in a study of blood T cell repertoires in COVID-19. TCRdb's table, derived via immunoSEQ multiplex PCR, lists solely in-frame clones and lacks some. The top ten clones hold less than 20% of a sample with 160,000 or so clones, around 80% of them seen once. The sequenced material came from peripheral blood. Receptor source: an elderly woman with acute or convalescent COVID-19. CDR3s include the opening cysteine and the closing phenylalanine or tryptophan. Fields, in order: D gene, J gene, V gene, clone size, CDR3 protein, CDR3 DNA. A D gene is named only where the DNA matches it firmly. Not every row has a clone size; where given, it reads once, few, many or a size class.

. TRBJ2-7 TRBV6-5 . CASIGSGPSSYEQYF TGTGCCAGCATAGGGAGCGGGCCGAGCTCCTACGAGCAGTACTTC
. TRBJ1-1 TRBV5-6 . CASSPLGRVAFF TGTGCCAGCAGCCCTCTAGGGAGAGTGGCTTTCTTT
. TRBJ1-3 TRBV5-1 . CASTQTGPSSGNTIYF TGCGCCAGCACCCAGACTGGCCCGAGCTCTGGAAACACCATATATTTT
TRBD2 TRBJ2-5 TRBV3-1/TRBV3-2 . CASSQDSSGVGTQYF TGTGCCAGCAGCCAAGATTCGAGCGGGGTGGGGACCCAGTACTTC
TRBD1 TRBJ1-1 TRBV3-1/TRBV3-2 . CASSQRTGNTEAFF TGTGCCAGCAGCCAAAGGACAGGGAACACTGAAGCTTTCTTT
. TRBJ2-7 TRBV5-4 . CASSSGTVPYEQYF TGTGCCAGCAGCTCCGGGACTGTACCATACGAGCAGTACTTC
. TRBJ2-5 TRBV7-2 . CASSLQGRETQYF TGTGCCAGCAGCTTACAGGGAAGAGAGACCCAGTACTTC
TRBD1 TRBJ1-5 TRBV6-6 . CASRPTGVNQPQHF TGTGCCAGCAGACCGACAGGGGTTAATCAGCCCCAGCATTTT
. TRBJ2-1 TRBV5-6 . CASSYWEFYNEQFF TGTGCCAGCAGCTATTGGGAGTTCTACAATGAGCAGTTCTTC
. TRBJ2-4 TRBV7-9 . CASSLDRGAKNIQYF TGTGCCAGCAGCTTAGATAGGGGAGCCAAAAACATTCAGTACTTC
. TRBJ2-5 TRBV29-1 . CSVDRDTGETQYF TGCAGCGTAGACCGGGACACCGGAGAGACCCAGTACTTC
TRBD1 TRBJ1-4 TRBV30 . CAGNFDRGWEKLFF TGTGCCGGAAATTTTGACAGGGGGTGGGAAAAACTGTTTTTT
TRBD2 TRBJ2-2 TRBV4-1 once CASSQDVRAGGSLLFF TGCGCCAGCAGCCAAGATGTCCGTGCGGGGGGCTCCCTCTTGTTTTTT
TRBD2 TRBJ2-3 TRBV5-5 . CASSRDYYSDTQYF TGTGCCAGCAGCCGGGACTACTATTCAGATACGCAGTATTTT
. TRBJ1-1 TRBV18 . CASSPPGRTEAFF TGTGCCAGCTCACCACCGGGGCGAACTGAAGCTTTCTTT
. TRBJ1-4 TRBV21-1 few CASSKAQRGRPNEKLFF TGTGCCAGCAGCAAAGCGCAAAGGGGCAGACCTAATGAAAAACTGTTTTTT
. TRBJ1-1 TRBV5-4 . CASTYDSLGRAEAFF TGTGCCAGCACCTATGACAGCCTGGGTAGGGCTGAAGCTTTCTTT
. TRBJ1-2 TRBV5-6 few CASSLGDTGSRGYTF TGTGCCAGCAGCTTGGGGGACACGGGGAGTCGCGGCTACACCTTC
. TRBJ1-2 TRBV5-6 . CASSSLGGRGYTF TGTGCCAGCAGCTCCTTGGGGGGTCGTGGCTACACCTTC
TRBD1 TRBJ2-7 TRBV7-2 . CASSTGQAHYEQYF TGTGCCAGCAGCACCGGACAGGCACACTACGAGCAGTACTTC
TRBD1 TRBJ1-4 TRBV2 . CASSLTGGVEKLFF TGTGCCAGCAGCCTGACAGGGGGCGTTGAAAAACTGTTTTTT
TRBD1 TRBJ2-1 TRBV3-1/TRBV3-2 . CASSPRQGTDEQFF TGTGCCAGCAGCCCCCGACAGGGTACCGATGAGCAGTTCTTC
. TRBJ2-5 TRBV6-1 . CASSEGTWETQYF TGTGCCAGCAGTGAAGGGACTTGGGAGACCCAGTACTTC
. TRBJ1-3 TRBV6-5 . CASSPGLRQNTIYF TGTGCCAGCTCGCCGGGACTTCGACAAAACACCATATATTTT
TRBD1 TRBJ1-2 TRBV4-2 . CASSQEDRVGGYTF TGTGCCAGCAGCCAAGAAGACAGGGTGGGTGGCTACACCTTC
. TRBJ1-1 TRBV19 . CASSAGFYTEAFF TGTGCCAGTAGTGCCGGGTTTTACACTGAAGCTTTCTTT
. TRBJ2-3 TRBV11-2 . CASSLDSQDTQYF TGTGCCAGCAGCTTAGATTCCCAAGATACGCAGTATTTT
. TRBJ2-2 TRBV5-1 . CASSLAGTGELFF TGCGCCAGCAGCTTGGCGGGTACCGGGGAGCTGTTTTTT
. TRBJ2-3 TRBV12-3/TRBV12-4 . CASSLRNTDTQYF TGTGCCAGCAGTTTGAGAAACACAGATACGCAGTATTTT
TRBD2 TRBJ2-5 TRBV4-2 . CASSQVGRLAGGLQETQYF TGTGCCAGCAGCCAAGTAGGCCGGCTAGCGGGGGGCCTACAAGAGACCCAGTACTTC
. TRBJ1-6 TRBV15 . CATSRDGRGYNSPLHF TGTGCCACCAGCAGAGATGGCCGAGGCTATAATTCACCCCTCCACTTT
. TRBJ1-2 TRBV7-3 . CASSLGQNYGYTF TGTGCCAGCAGCTTAGGACAGAACTATGGCTACACCTTC
. TRBJ2-1 TRBV5-8 . CASSLYRYNEQFF TGTGCCAGCAGCTTGTACCGGTACAATGAGCAGTTCTTC
TRBD2 TRBJ2-3 TRBV7-2 . CASSLIAGGGSDTQYF TGTGCCAGCAGCTTAATAGCGGGGGGAGGCTCAGATACGCAGTATTTT
. TRBJ2-7 TRBV28 once CASSLTVYEQYF TGTGCCAGCAGCCTGACAGTTTACGAGCAGTACTTC
. TRBJ2-5 TRBV12-3/TRBV12-4 . CATRGGAGETQYF TGTGCCACCAGGGGAGGGGCCGGAGAGACCCAGTACTTC
. TRBJ2-3 TRBV4-2 . CASSQDSGTSPRTGYTQYF TGTGCCAGCAGCCAAGATAGCGGAACCTCCCCCCGGACGGGTTATACGCAGTATTTT
. TRBJ2-3 TRBV10-3 . CAISDPGFGTDTQYF TGTGCCATCAGTGACCCCGGGTTTGGCACAGATACGCAGTATTTT
. TRBJ2-1 TRBV28 few CASSLTHNNEQFF TGTGCCAGCAGTTTAACCCACAACAATGAGCAGTTCTTC
. TRBJ2-3 TRBV6-5 . CASTLTPSRTDTQYF TGTGCCAGCACCCTTACCCCGTCACGGACAGATACGCAGTATTTT
TRBD2 TRBJ2-5 TRBV11-2 . CASSLDGLAGGETQYF TGTGCCAGCAGCTTAGACGGACTAGCGGGAGGTGAGACCCAGTACTTC
TRBD1 TRBJ1-2 TRBV9 . CASSAWTGVLDYGYTF TGTGCCAGCAGCGCGTGGACAGGGGTTCTAGACTATGGCTACACCTTC
. TRBJ2-1 TRBV7-2 . CASSLDPLGGKSEQFF TGTGCCAGCAGCTTAGATCCCCTCGGAGGGAAGAGCGAGCAGTTCTTC
. TRBJ1-2 TRBV7-9 . CASSLGGYGYTF TGTGCCAGCAGCTTGGGAGGCTATGGCTACACCTTC
TRBD2 TRBJ2-3 TRBV19 once CASGGVQTDTQYF TGTGCCAGCGGGGGGGTCCAGACAGATACGCAGTATTTT
. TRBJ1-5 TRBV6-2/TRBV6-3 . CASSYDRPSNQPQHF TGTGCCAGCAGTTACGACAGGCCTAGCAATCAGCCCCAGCATTTT
TRBD2 TRBJ2-1 TRBV19 . CASSPRGAGGWGNEQFF TGTGCCAGTAGCCCGAGGGGGGCGGGAGGTTGGGGCAATGAGCAGTTCTTC
TRBD2 TRBJ2-5 TRBV7-9 . CASSGLDSGKETQYF TGTGCCAGCAGCGGTCTAGATAGCGGGAAAGAGACCCAGTACTTC